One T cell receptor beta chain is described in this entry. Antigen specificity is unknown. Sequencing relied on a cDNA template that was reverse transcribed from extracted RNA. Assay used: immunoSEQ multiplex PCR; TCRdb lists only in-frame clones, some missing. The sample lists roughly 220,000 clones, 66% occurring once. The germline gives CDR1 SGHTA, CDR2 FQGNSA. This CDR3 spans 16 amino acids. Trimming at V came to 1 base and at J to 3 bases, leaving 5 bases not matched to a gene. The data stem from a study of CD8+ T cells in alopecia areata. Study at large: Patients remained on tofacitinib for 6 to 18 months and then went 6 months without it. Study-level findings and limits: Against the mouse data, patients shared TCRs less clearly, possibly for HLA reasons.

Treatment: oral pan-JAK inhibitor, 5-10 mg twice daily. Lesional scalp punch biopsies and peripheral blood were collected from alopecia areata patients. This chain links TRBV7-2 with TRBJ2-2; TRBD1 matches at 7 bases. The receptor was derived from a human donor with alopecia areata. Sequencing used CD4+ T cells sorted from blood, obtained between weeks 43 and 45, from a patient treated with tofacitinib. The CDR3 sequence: CASSLGWGQYTGELFF. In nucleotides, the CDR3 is TGTGCCAGCAGCTTAGGGTGGGGACAGTACACCGGGGAGCTGTTTTTT.